This T cell receptor (beta chain) was observed in a study of blood T cells in healthy people across ages. Study-level background: Template switching captured about one barcoded beta molecule per two T cells. Study results and caveats: Diversity was estimated from one million T cells, and these estimates were considered underestimates. While age rose, TCR beta diversity per million T cells dropped in a roughly linear way. The CMV status of each donor remained undetermined, and this could have confounded shifts in expanded clonotypes.

The authors ran a second PCR of 7 to 11 cycles using a sample-barcoded 5' primer and a J-beta primer mix. MiXCR was run by TCRdb on the 5' RACE reads, yielding one entry per CDR3 protein. The sample yields 550,000 to 700,000 distinct CDR3 sequences, about 26% seen once. About this clonotype itself: Its antigen remains unknown.

The source is a woman aged 70-85 years in good health. The source material was blood.

DNA of the CDR3: TGCGCCAGCAGCTTGTGGCCGGACAGAAGCACAGATACGCAGTATTTT. Translating gives CASSLWPDRSTDTQYF. The chain employs TRBV5-1 and TRBJ2-3; D might be TRBD1 (6 bases). This CDR3 is built from 16 residues. Germline CDR1 SGHRS, CDR2 YFSETQ. Trimming took 1 base from V and 0 from J, leaving 12 bases between them.